Following are 15 T cell receptor beta chains from one sample sequenced in a study of immune evolution from preneoplasia to lung adenocarcinoma. Sequencing used immunoSEQ multiplex PCR; TCRdb keeps in-frame clones, though not all of them. This table holds around 5,300 clones, nearly 80% found once. Sequencing used FFPE normal lung tissue adjacent to the tumor. The origin of the receptors is a person aged 55-75 years with lung adenocarcinoma.

This clone has just a few counts. CDR3 coding DNA: TGTGCCAGCAGTGTAGACAGGTACATGAACACTGAAGCTTTCTTT. It specifies CASSVDRYMNTEAFF. The chain is built from TRBV27 and TRBJ1-1, with a weak D call TRBD1 (6 bases). V was clipped by 5 bases and J by 0 bases, with 13 bases between them. From germline, CDR1 is MNHEY and CDR2 SMNVEV (reference sequence). The CDR3 contains 15 residues.

The J gene is TRBJ1-2, the V gene TRBV7-9; D perhaps matches TRBD1 (6 bases). This CDR3 has 13 residues. V was cut by 3 bases and J by 7 bases, with 12 bases left in between. CDR1 is SEHNR, CDR2 FQNEAQ, per germline (reference sequence). The CDR3 nucleotides are TGTGCCAGCAGCTTGGATCAGGGGATTGGCTACACCTTC. As protein: CASSLDQGIGYTF.

J is TRBJ2-6 and V is TRBV7-6; D gene uncertain. The CDR3 spans 17 residues. CDR1 is SGHVS and CDR2 is FNYEAQ in the germline V gene. V was cut by 1 base and J by 4 bases, with 14 bases left in between. This chain's CDR3 is CASSLDPPHGGANVLTF. The CDR3 DNA follows: TGTGCCAGCAGCTTAGACCCTCCCCACGGCGGGGCCAACGTCCTGACTTTC.

This chain uses TRBV11-2 with TRBJ1-2; unclear D gene. V shed 3 bases and J shed 6 bases, with 11 bases lying between them. CDR3 length equals 13 residues. The V gene's germline CDR1 is SGHAT and CDR2 FQNNGV. CDR3 sequence: CASSFNCCDGYTF. In DNA form, the CDR3 reads TGTGCCAGCAGCTTTAACTGTTGCGATGGCTACACCTTC.

This clone is termed medium-sized. The gene calls are TRBV11-1 and TRBJ2-7; D is unresolved. The CDR3 totals 13 residues. Germline V gene lookup returns CDR1 SGHAT and CDR2 FQDESV (reference sequence). Deletions cut 5 bases from V and 7 bases from J, with 15 bases between. The CDR3 DNA is TGTGCCAGCAGCCGACCGCCGGACGTAGAGCAGTACTTC. This codes for CASSRPPDVEQYF.

The chain joins TRBV10-3 to TRBJ1-5, with 7 positions matching TRBD1. This CDR3 is 14 amino acids long. Losses at the gene ends were 6 bases for V and 6 bases for J; bases not matched to a gene: 8. Germline CDR1 ENHRY, CDR2 SYGVKD. Here the CDR3 DNA reads TGTGCCATCAGAAAATCAGGGGGTGGTCAGCCCCAGCATTTT. As protein: CAIRKSGGGQPQHF.

The J gene is TRBJ2-7, the V gene TRBV28, with 7 nucleotides matching TRBD1. Trimming cost V 6 bases and J 1 base; bases outside gene matches: 9. CDR1 is MDHEN, CDR2 SYDVKM, per germline. The CDR3 runs to 15 residues. CDR3 DNA: TGTGCCAGCAGGTCCACAGGGGCCACTTCCTACGAGCAGTACTTC. Its translation is CASRSTGATSYEQYF.

The genes are TRBV27 and TRBJ2-7; either TRBD1 or TRBD2 may fit D (6 bases each). In germline, CDR1 is MNHEY, CDR2 SMNVEV (reference sequence). The CDR3 is made up of 13 amino acids. V dropped 3 bases and J dropped 2 bases, with 8 bases sitting between them. The CDR3: CASSLRGAYEQYF. CDR3 DNA: TGTGCCAGCAGTTTGAGGGGGGCCTACGAGCAGTACTTC.

The CDR3 reads CAWSVSANTGELFF. The CDR3 bases are TGTGCCTGGAGTGTATCTGCAAACACCGGGGAGCTGTTTTTT. This rearrangement joins TRBV30 to TRBJ2-2; the D is unclear. V shed 0 bases and J shed 2 bases, with 7 bases lying between them. The CDR3 runs 14 residues. Germline V gene lookup returns CDR1 GTSNPN and CDR2 SVGIG (reference sequence). The full variable domain, with the rest looked up from reference TRBV30 and TRBJ2-2, is SQTIHQWPATLVQPVGSPLSLECTVEGTSNPNLYWYRQAAGRGLQLLFYSVGIGQISSEVPQNLSASRPQDRQFILSSKKLLLSDSGFYLCAWSVSANTGELFFGEGSRLTVL.

The rearrangement uses TRBV14 and TRBJ2-2; D is unresolved. This CDR3 has 16 amino acids. The V end lost 2 bases, the J end lost 4 bases, and 14 bases lay between the germline ends. Germline CDR1 SGHDN, CDR2 FVKESK. The CDR3 coding sequence is TGTGCCAGCAGCCAAATTACCGGTCGGTCCACCGGGGAGCTGTTTTTT. It yields the protein CASSQITGRSTGELFF.

CDR3 protein: CASSPPNRNNEKLFF. CDR3 coding DNA: TGTGCCAGCAGTCCCCCAAATAGGAATAATGAAAAACTGTTTTTT. The chain is built from TRBV28 and TRBJ1-4; D gene ambiguous. The V end lost 5 bases, the J end lost 4 bases, and 14 bases lay between the germline ends. The CDR3 spans 15 residues. CDR1 and CDR2 (germline): MDHEN, SYDVKM.

This chain uses TRBV30 with TRBJ1-1, with 7 bases fitting TRBD1. This CDR3 comprises 14 residues. Germline V lookup: CDR1 GTSNPN, CDR2 SVGIG (reference sequence). V lost 7 bases to trimming and J lost 1 base; unmatched junction nucleotides: 9. CDR3 amino acids: CAFGTAIQNTEAFF. CDR3 bases: TGTGCCTTTGGGACAGCAATTCAGAACACTGAAGCTTTCTTT.

The chain couples TRBV5-4 to TRBJ2-2; D possibly corresponds to TRBD2 (6 bases). Germline lookup yields CDR1 SGHNT and CDR2 YYREEE (reference sequence). The length of the CDR3 is 16 residues. Deletions cut 0 bases from V and 7 bases from J, with 16 bases between. CDR3 sequence reads: CASSLVPSDIDGELFF. The CDR3 region has the DNA TGTGCCAGCAGCTTGGTCCCTAGCGATATTGACGGGGAGCTGTTTTTT. Based on the CDR3 plus reference TRBV5-4 and TRBJ2-2, the full variable domain is ETGVTQSPTHLIKTRGQQVTLRCSSQSGHNTVSWYQQALGQGPQFIFQYYREEENGRGNFPPRFSGLQFPNYSSELNVNALELDDSALYLCASSLVPSDIDGELFFGEGSRLTVL.

The chain uses TRBV5-4 and TRBJ2-3; no definite D call. Germline values: CDR1 SGHNT, CDR2 YYREEE (reference sequence). The V and J ends lost 4 bases and 1 base respectively, with 10 bases between them. This CDR3 spans 14 amino acids. The CDR3 here is CASSPPAGTDTQYF. The CDR3 DNA reads as TGTGCCAGCAGCCCACCGGCGGGCACAGATACGCAGTATTTT.

The chain is built from TRBV2 and TRBJ2-7, with TRBD2 identical over 9 bases. The CDR3 extends over 14 amino acids. Germline V gene data show CDR1 as SNHLY and CDR2 as FYNNEI. The ends lost 4 bases at V and 6 bases at J; junction bases unmatched: 7. The CDR3 sequence: CASSGDAGGAEQYF. The DNA for the CDR3 is TGTGCCAGCAGTGGGGACGCGGGGGGGGCCGAGCAGTACTTC.